The text below deals with one TCR beta chain. The data were taken from a study of technical replicates of blood from a handful of donors. Sequencing was performed with immunoSEQ multiplex PCR; in TCRdb, only in-frame clones are kept and a portion is missing. The profile covers tens of thousands of clones, with around 92% appearing a single time and roughly 0.37% taken by the ten largest. Sequencing was carried out using T cells isolated from PBMCs. This TCR was sampled from a human donor in good health. Some clones in this sample may be carry-over from other donors' samples.

The CDR3 loop reads CASSDSGLYNEQFF. The CDR3 nucleotides are TGTGCCAGTAGTGATAGCGGCCTATACAATGAGCAGTTCTTC. The chain joins TRBV19 to TRBJ2-1, with D maybe TRBD2 (6 bases). CDR1 is LNHDA and CDR2 is SQIVND in the germline V gene (reference sequence). The CDR3 has 14 amino acids. V was clipped by 5 bases and J by 4 bases, with 12 bases between them.